Sequencing of this TCR beta chain was carried out in a study of T cells in Graves' hyperthyroidism and ophthalmopathy. Authors of the study amplified TCR beta CDR3 regions from RNA transcripts. Primed by the HTBI set, a first-round RT-PCR was run on the TCR CDR3. One entry per CDR3 protein results from TCRdb running MiXCR on the multiplex PCR reads. The table shows approximately 500,000 distinct CDR3 sequences, with around 46% occurring only once. Subjects aged 18 to 65 presented with newly diagnosed hyperthyroidism of less than 2 months' duration. Diagnoses were made from clinical symptoms, serum measures (thyroxine and TRAb), thyroid ultrasound and orbital computed tomography. V was clipped by 7 bases and J by 0 bases; unmatched bases: 5. CDR1 is SNHLY, CDR2 FYNNEI, per germline. This CDR3 has 14 amino acids. This clonotype came up many times.

This TCR came from a woman between 18 and 29 years old with Graves' hyperthyroidism. Sequencing was performed on peripheral blood or thyroid tissue (not recorded which). This chain connects TRBV2 to TRBJ1-2; 7 bases line up with TRBD1. The CDR3 DNA reads as TGTGCCAGCATACGGACAGGAGCTAACTATGGCTACACCTTC. It is translated as CASIRTGANYGYTF.